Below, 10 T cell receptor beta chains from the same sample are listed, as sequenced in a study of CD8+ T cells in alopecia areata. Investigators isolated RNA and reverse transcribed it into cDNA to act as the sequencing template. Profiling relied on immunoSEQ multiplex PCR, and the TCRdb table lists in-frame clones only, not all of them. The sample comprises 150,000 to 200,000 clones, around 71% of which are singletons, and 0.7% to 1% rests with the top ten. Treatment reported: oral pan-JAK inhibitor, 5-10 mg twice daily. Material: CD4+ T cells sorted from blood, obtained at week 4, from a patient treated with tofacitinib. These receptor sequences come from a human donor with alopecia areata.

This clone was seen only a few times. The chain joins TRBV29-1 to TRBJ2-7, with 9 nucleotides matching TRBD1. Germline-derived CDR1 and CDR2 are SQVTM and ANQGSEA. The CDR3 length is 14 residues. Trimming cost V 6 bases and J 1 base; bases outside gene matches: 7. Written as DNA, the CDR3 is TGCAGCGTAGCCGGGACAGGGAGGTCCTACGAGCAGTACTTC. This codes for CSVAGTGRSYEQYF.

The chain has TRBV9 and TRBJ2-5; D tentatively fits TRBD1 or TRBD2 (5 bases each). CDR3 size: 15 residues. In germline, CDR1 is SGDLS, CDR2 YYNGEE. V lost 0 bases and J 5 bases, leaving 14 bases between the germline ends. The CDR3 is CASSVAAGAHETQYF. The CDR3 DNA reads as TGTGCCAGCAGCGTAGCTGCCGGGGCGCACGAGACCCAGTACTTC.

The CDR3 nucleotides read TGCAGCGTTTCGGACAGGGCGAACACTGAAGCTTTCTTT. It translates to CSVSDRANTEAFF. The chain couples TRBV29-1 to TRBJ1-1, with 8 nucleotides matching TRBD1. The CDR3 consists of 13 residues. Germline V gene data show CDR1 as SQVTM and CDR2 as ANQGSEA. V lost 5 bases, J lost 1 base, and 3 bases stayed unmatched.

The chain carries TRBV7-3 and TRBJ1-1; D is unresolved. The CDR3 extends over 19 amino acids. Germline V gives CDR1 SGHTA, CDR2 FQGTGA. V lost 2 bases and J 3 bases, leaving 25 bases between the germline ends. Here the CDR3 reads CASSLPPAGGGYGDTEAFF. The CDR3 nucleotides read TGTGCCAGCAGCTTACCCCCGGCCGGAGGAGGGTACGGGGACACTGAAGCTTTCTTT.

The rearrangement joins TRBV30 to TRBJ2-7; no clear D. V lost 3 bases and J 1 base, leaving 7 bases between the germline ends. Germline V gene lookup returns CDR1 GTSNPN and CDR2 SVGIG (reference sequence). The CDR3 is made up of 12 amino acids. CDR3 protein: CAWSLVSYEQYF. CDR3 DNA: TGTGCCTGGAGCTTAGTTTCCTACGAGCAGTACTTC.

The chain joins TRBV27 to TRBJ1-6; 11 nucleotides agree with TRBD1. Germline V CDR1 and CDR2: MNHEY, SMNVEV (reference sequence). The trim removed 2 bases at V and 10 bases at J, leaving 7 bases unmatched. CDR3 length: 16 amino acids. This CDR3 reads CASSLTGTGGYSPLHF. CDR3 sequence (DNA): TGTGCCAGCAGTTTAACAGGGACAGGGGGGTACTCACCCCTCCACTTT.

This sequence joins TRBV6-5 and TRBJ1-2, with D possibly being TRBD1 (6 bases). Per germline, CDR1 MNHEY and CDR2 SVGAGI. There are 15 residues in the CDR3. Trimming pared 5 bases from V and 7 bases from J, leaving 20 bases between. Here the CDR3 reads CASSPSRGRLVGYTF. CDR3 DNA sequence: TGTGCCAGCAGTCCATCCCGGGGGCGCCTTGTTGGCTACACCTTC.

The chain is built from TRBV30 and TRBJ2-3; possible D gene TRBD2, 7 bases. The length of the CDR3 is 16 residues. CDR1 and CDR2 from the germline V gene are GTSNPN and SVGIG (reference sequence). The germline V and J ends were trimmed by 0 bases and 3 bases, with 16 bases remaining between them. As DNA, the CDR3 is TGTGCCTGGAGTGTAATCCAGGGGAGGGTGACAGATACGCAGTATTTT. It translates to CAWSVIQGRVTDTQYF.

Written as DNA, the CDR3 is TGTGCCTGGAACTTGGTCACAGATACGCAGTATTTT. This codes for CAWNLVTDTQYF. V and J are TRBV30 and TRBJ2-3, with unresolved D. The V end lost 4 bases, the J end lost 2 bases, and 7 bases lay between the germline ends. From germline, CDR1 is GTSNPN and CDR2 SVGIG (reference sequence). The CDR3 consists of 12 residues.

The DNA of the CDR3 is TGCAGCGCGGGCTTACGGTACGAGCAGTACTTC. Its protein is CSAGLRYEQYF. The rearrangement links TRBV29-1 to TRBJ2-7, with unresolved D. Per the germline V gene, CDR1 is SQVTM and CDR2 is ANQGSEA. The CDR3 is made up of 11 amino acids. V lost 7 bases to trimming and J lost 4 bases, with 11 bases between them.